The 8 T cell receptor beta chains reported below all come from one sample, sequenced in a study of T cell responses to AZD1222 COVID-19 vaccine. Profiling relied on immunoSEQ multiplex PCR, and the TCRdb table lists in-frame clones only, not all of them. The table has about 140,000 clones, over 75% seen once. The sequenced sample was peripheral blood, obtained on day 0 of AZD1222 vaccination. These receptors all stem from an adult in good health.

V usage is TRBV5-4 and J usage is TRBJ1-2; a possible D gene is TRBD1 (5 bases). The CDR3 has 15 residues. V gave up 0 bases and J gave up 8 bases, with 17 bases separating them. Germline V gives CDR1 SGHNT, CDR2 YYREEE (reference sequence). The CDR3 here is CASSLEGRVSGGYTF. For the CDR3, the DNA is TGTGCCAGCAGCTTGGAGGGCAGGGTGTCGGGCGGCTACACCTTC.

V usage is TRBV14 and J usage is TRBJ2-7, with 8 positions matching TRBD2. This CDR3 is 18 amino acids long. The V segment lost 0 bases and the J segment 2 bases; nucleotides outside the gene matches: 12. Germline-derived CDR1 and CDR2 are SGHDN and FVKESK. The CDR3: CASSQDRSGGGPTYEQYF. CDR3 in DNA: TGTGCCAGCAGCCAAGATAGAAGTGGCGGGGGGCCAACCTACGAGCAGTACTTC.

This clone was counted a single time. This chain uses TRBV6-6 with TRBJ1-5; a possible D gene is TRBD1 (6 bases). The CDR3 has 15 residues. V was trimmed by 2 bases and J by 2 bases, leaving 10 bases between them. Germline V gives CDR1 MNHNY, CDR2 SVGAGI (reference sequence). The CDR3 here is CASSYVQGGNQPQHF. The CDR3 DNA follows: TGTGCCAGCAGTTACGTACAGGGAGGCAATCAGCCCCAGCATTTT.

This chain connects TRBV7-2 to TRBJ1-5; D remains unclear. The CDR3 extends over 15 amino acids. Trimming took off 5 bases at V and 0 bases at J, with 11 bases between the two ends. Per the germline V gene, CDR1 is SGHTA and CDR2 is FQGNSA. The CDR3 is CASSPRGLSNQPQHF. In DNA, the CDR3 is TGTGCCAGCAGCCCCCGCGGCCTTAGCAATCAGCCCCAGCATTTT.

CDR3 sequence (DNA): TGTGCCAGCTCACCAGGACACCTGAACACCGGGGAGCTGTTTTTT. This codes for CASSPGHLNTGELFF. The chain joins TRBV18 to TRBJ2-2; tentative D call: TRBD1 (5 bases). The CDR3 has 15 residues. Germline CDR1 and CDR2: KGHSH and LQKENI. V lost 2 bases, J lost 1 base, and 8 bases lay in between. The whole variable domain, remainder taken from reference TRBV18 and TRBJ2-2, is NAGVMQNPRHLVRRRGQEARLRCSPMKGHSHVYWYRQLPEEGLKFMVYLQKENIIDESGMPKERFSAEFPKEGPSILRIQQVVRGDSAAYFCASSPGHLNTGELFFGEGSRLTVL.

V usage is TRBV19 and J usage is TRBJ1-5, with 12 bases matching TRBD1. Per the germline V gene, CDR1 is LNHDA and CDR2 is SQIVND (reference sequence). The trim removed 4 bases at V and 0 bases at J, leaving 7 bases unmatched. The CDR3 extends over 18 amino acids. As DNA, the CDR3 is TGTGCCAGTAGTAGGGGACAGGGGGCGCAGTATAGCAATCAGCCCCAGCATTTT. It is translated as CASSRGQGAQYSNQPQHF.

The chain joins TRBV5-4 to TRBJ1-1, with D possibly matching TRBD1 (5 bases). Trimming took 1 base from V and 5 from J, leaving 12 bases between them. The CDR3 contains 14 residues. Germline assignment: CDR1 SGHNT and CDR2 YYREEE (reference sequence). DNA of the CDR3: TGTGCCAGCAGCTTGCAGGGTTTAAGAACTGAAGCTTTCTTT. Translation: CASSLQGLRTEAFF.

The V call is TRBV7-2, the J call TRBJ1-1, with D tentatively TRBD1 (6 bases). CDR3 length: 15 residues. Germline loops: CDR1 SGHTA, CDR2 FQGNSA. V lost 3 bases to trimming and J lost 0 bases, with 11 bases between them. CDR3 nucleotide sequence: TGTGCCAGCAGCTTTCAGGGACATATGAACACTGAAGCTTTCTTT. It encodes CASSFQGHMNTEAFF.